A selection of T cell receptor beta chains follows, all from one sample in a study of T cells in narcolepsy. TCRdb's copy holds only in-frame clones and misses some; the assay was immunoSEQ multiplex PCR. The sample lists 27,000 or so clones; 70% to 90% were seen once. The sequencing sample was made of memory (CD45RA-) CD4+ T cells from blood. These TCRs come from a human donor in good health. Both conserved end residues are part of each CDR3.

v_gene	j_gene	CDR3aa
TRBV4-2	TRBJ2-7	CASSGRGGRGEQYF
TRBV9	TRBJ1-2	CASTQAGANYGYTF
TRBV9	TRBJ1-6	CASSGGPPTPLHF
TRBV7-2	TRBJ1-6	CASSLGYRGESPLHF
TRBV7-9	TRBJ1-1	CASTTSGTAIGAFF
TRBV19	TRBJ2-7	CASSESSATYEQYF
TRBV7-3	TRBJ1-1	CASSFAPGQRNTEAFF
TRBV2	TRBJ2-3	CAGGGRREYTDTQYF
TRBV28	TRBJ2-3	CASSSGKDTQYF
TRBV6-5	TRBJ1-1	CASSRRDRRTEAFF
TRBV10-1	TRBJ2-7	CASAAGLAGEEQYF
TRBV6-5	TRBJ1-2	CASSYSTDRGSGYTF
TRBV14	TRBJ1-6	CASSPAGYNSPLHF
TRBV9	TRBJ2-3	CASSASGRRGTDTQYF
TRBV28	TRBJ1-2	CASSSQDGNYGYTF
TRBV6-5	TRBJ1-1	CASSYDRGLDTEAFF
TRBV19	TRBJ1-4	CAIRTGLFEKLFF
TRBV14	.	CASSQTRPYEQYF
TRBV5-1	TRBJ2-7	CASSSPGGSYEQYF
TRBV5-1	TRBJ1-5	CASSLGPARVGNQPQHF
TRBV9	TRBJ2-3	CASSVGQREFSDTQYF
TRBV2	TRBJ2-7	CASTTGVDEQYF
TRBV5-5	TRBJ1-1	CASSLGIMNTEAFF
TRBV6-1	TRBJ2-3	CASSGGTGATDTQYF
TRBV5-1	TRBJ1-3	CASSLRPDRGQNTIYF
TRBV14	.	CASSQAVVARIYEQYF
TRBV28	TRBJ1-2	CASSPPGAGSYGYTF
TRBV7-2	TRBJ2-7	CASTPLVHYEQYF
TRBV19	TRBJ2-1	CASSIEAQGYNEQFF
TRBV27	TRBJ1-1	CASSLIGNTEAFF
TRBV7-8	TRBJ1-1	CASTRARGSGNTEAFF
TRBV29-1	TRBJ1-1	CSVQPSEGEAFF
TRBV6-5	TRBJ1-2	CASSRSRGHRSGYTF
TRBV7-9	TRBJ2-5	CASSVQETQYF
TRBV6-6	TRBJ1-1	CASSSNRRDPEAFF
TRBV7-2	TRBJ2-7	CASSLVVGASYEQYF
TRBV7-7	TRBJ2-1	CASSLGLGGTSEQFF
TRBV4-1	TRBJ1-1	CASSLGTVSTEAFF
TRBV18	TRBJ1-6	CASSPVPGQGNSPLHF
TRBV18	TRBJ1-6	CASSPGPQGVSSPLHF
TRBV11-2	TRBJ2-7	CASSLDGLAGNLQYF
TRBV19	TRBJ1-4	CASSHQAQNEKLFF
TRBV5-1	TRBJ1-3	CASSWDSLSGNTIYF
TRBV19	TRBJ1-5	CASSKGDNQPQHF
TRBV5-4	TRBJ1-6	CASSLSPGDNSPLHF
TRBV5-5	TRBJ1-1	CASSSGQMNTEAFF
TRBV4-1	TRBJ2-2	CASSQRRGPHTGELFF
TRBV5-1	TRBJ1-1	CASSRGDRVAEAFF
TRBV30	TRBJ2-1	CAWRRARLAGGADEQFF
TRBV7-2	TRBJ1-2	CASSSGFYGYTF
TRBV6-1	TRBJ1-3	CASSERGNTGNTIYF
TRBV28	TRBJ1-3	CASRRLGSSGNTIYF
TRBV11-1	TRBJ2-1	CASSSGLAGYNEQFF
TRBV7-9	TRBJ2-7	CASSLQGDEQYF